This T cell receptor (beta chain) was observed in a study of blood T cells in healthy people across ages (dated by TCRdb to the mid-2010s). Notes on the research overall: Template switching captured roughly one uniquely barcoded TCR beta cDNA molecule per two T cells in model experiments. Two additional independent replicas of 1 million unique cDNA reads from the same blood draw were analyzed for two donors (one aged 18 to 30 and one aged 80 or older). The donors were split into four age groups: young (average approximately 16 years), middle-aged (around 40), aged (62) and long-lived (under 90). To track age-related changes in TCR beta repertoire diversity, the study relied on deep sequencing normalized with unique cDNA molecular identifiers.

The receptor library was made with 5' RACE. The run used an Illumina HiSeq 2500. A second PCR of roughly 6 to 12 cycles was performed with a sample-barcoded 5' primer and a J-beta primer mix. A template-switch 5' adaptor carrying 12 random nucleotides introduced a unique molecular identifier onto each TCR beta cDNA molecule. Each sample yielded at least 2.5 million CDR3-containing paired-end reads. First-strand cDNA synthesis was performed from all RNA using the Mint cDNA synthesis kit, with priming by a TRBC-specific oligonucleotide. All cDNA was treated with uracil-DNA glycosylase and then went through a first 18-cycle PCR with the universal primers M1SS and BC2_uni_R. Turning to the authors' computational methods: Normalization of each sample was performed by random selection of 1 million high-quality reads, each carrying a distinct molecular identifier. Instead of being binned into consensus sequences, reads with shared molecular identifiers were discarded. MiTCR, with a Q25 quality threshold and the strictest error-elimination algorithm, was used for CDR3 identification, clonotype clustering and error correction. A nonparametric unseen species model with Euler transformation was used to estimate a lower bound on total TCR beta diversity. TCRdb ran its own pipeline on the public reads, namely fastp trimming at Q25 and MiXCR clone calling, and kept in-frame beta chains. CDR3 protein sequences are deduplicated, and each keeps its most common genes and DNA. TCRdb's processing, not the authors', yielded these V and J calls. The sample table lists about 800,000 distinct CDR3 sequences, approximately 25% of them with a count of one. Clones ranked in the top ten supply approximately 4% of the sample.

Donors were 40 or so systemically healthy Caucasian individuals from Russia aged roughly 6 to 100 years. Each donor gave roughly 11 milliliters of peripheral blood, drawn into EDTA-treated Vacutainer tubes. PBMCs were isolated by Ficoll-Paque density-gradient centrifugation, with at least 7 million obtained per sample. Trizol reagent was used to extract total RNA from the PBMCs, yielding at least 5 micrograms per sample. For every donor, flow cytometry on a PBMC aliquot measured the percentage of naive CD45RAhigh/CD27high T cells. The CDR3 starts with the cysteine, ends with the phenylalanine, and has 14 residues. The sequence is cut down to CDR3 DNA, 42 bases in frame from base 1. CDR1 SNHLY and CDR2 FYNNEI are derived from the germline V gene. V is shortened by 4 bases, J by 4 bases, and the region joining them spans 13 bases. The investigation overall reported the following: Observed TCR beta diversity correlated strongly with the percentage of naive T cells measured by flow cytometry. Conclusive comparison of naive and antigen-experienced compartments was prevented by the profiling of bulk unsorted PBMCs. As age increased, observed TCR beta diversity per million T cells dropped in a roughly linear way, and a significant reduction was already evident by age about 40. Donor CMV infection status was unknown, potentially confounding age-related changes in expanded clonotypes. Compared with the aged group, the long-lived group had more naive CD4+ T cells, fewer expanded clones and increased TCR diversity, a pattern suggesting age selection. Estimates of total diversity based on one million sequenced T cells were regarded as lower bounds and as underestimates.

As to this clonotype: The antigen it binds to is not known. Base qualities are not provided; no much larger clone lies one nucleotide away.

Separately, the same data were catalogued under a study of T cells of mothers and their children. The second study reports: Donors were nine systemically healthy Caucasian individuals: three mothers and their six children. cDNA synthesis consumed the entire amount of extracted RNA, loaded at approximately 1.4 ug RNA in each 15 ul reaction. In the second PCR, the M1S primer introduced both the sample barcodes and 2-4 random nucleotides. More than 9 million TCR beta CDR3 reads were obtained from each mother, and several million reads were obtained from each child. In both related and unrelated pairs, thymic selection shapes the output of TCR recombination in a similar way, with inherited differences having only a minor effect. Normalized repertoire overlap was always found to be slightly, but never significantly, higher in related mother-child pairs than in unrelated mother-child pairs. No persistent microchimeric T cell clones were detected, at a sensitivity of approximately 100 clones per million clonotypes. To look for features that set related mother-child pairs apart from unrelated individuals, the researchers ran deep NGS to compare the TCR beta repertoires of mothers and children. On average, the children were approximately 11 +/- 4 years old, while the mothers were 40 +/- 4 years old. After adapters were ligated using NEBNext reagents, the libraries underwent 100+100 nt paired-end sequencing on an Illumina HiSeq 2000. To avoid cross-contamination, the mother libraries and the child libraries were prepared a month apart and sequenced in separate runs. For each donor, somewhere between 500,000 and 2,000,000 distinct TCR beta clonotypes were identified. Naive TCR beta clonotypes were estimated from low-frequency clonotypes matched to each donor's FACS-determined naive share, without sorting.

The chain is made from TRBV2 and TRBJ1-1, and the D gene may be TRBD1, 5 bases matching. Sequencing was performed on blood. This sequence originates from a boy aged 5-17 years in good health. The bases read TGTGCCAGCAGTGTATGGCAGGGAGGCACTGAAGCTTTCTTT. It encodes CASSVWQGGTEAFF. Supplemented by the reference TRBV2 and TRBJ1-1 proteins around the CDR3, the complete variable domain is EPEVTQTPSHQVTQMGQEVILRCVPISNHLYFYWYRQILGQKVEFLVSFYNNEISEKSEIFDDQFSVERPDGSNFTLKIRSTKLEDSAMYFCASSVWQGGTEAFFGQGTRLTVV.